A single sample is the source of the 21 T cell receptor beta chains below, sequenced in a study of Ad26.COV2.S vaccination and SARS-CoV-2 variants. TCRdb's table, derived via immunoSEQ multiplex PCR, lists solely in-frame clones and lacks some. This sample has roughly 380,000 clones; 88% occur once, and the top ten carry 3.6%. Treatment denoted: over 15 received Ad26.COV2.S at low or high dose, single or two shots; a few received placebo; per-sample allocation not given. Repertoires come from day 63 after the first vaccine or placebo injection. The source material was peripheral blood, sampled in a trial of Ad26.COV2.S vaccine versus placebo. The receptors come from a person aged 18-65 years who received the Ad26.COV2.S COVID-19 vaccine or a placebo.

The chain links TRBV30 to TRBJ2-3; D may be TRBD1 (5 bases). The V end lost 5 bases, the J end lost 0 bases, and 9 bases lay between the germline ends. The CDR3 is 13 amino acids. CDR1 GTSNPN and CDR2 SVGIG come from the germline V gene (reference sequence). DNA of the CDR3: TGTGCCTGGGACAGATCTAGCACAGATACGCAGTATTTT. Translation: CAWDRSSTDTQYF.

The rearrangement links TRBV19 to TRBJ2-1, with D perhaps assigned TRBD1 or TRBD2 (6 bases each). V gave up 9 bases and J gave up 3 bases, with 15 bases separating them. The germline V gene has CDR1 LNHDA and CDR2 SQIVND (reference sequence). The CDR3 length is 14 residues. The CDR3 is CASHGGADYNEQFF. The CDR3 DNA follows: TGTGCCAGCCACGGGGGCGCAGACTACAATGAGCAGTTCTTC.

The chain employs TRBV19 and TRBJ2-2; D not certain. The CDR3 is 13 amino acids. The V end was cut by 1 base, the J end by 6 bases, with 6 bases between. Germline V gives CDR1 LNHDA, CDR2 SQIVND (reference sequence). The CDR3 region is CASSIVRSGELFF. The CDR3 bases are TGTGCCAGTAGTATAGTGCGGTCCGGGGAGCTGTTTTTT. Full variable domain (rest looked up from reference TRBV19 and TRBJ2-2): DGGITQSPKYLFRKEGQNVTLSCEQNLNHDAMYWYRQDPGQGLRLIYYSQIVNDFQKGDIAEGYSVSREKKESFPLTVTSAQKNPTAFYLCASSIVRSGELFFGEGSRLTVL.

The rearrangement uses TRBV3-1 (or the pseudogene TRBV3-2) and TRBJ2-3, with D perhaps TRBD1 or TRBD2 (5 bases each). Trimming took 3 bases from V and 0 from J, leaving 10 bases between them. The CDR3 has 15 amino acids. Germline V lookup: CDR1 LGHDT, CDR2 YNNKEL (reference sequence). The CDR3 protein is CASSQGRWSTDTQYF. DNA for the CDR3: TGTGCCAGCAGCCAGGGACGGTGGAGCACAGATACGCAGTATTTT.

V gene TRBV19 combines with J gene TRBJ2-1; 9 bases agree with TRBD1. The CDR3 consists of 13 residues. Germline V CDR1 and CDR2: LNHDA, SQIVND (reference sequence). Germline trimming cut 3 bases from V and 8 bases from J; bases unmatched to any gene: 2. CDR3 in DNA: TGTGCCAGTAGTATTAACAGGGGGCATGAGCAGTTCTTC. It encodes CASSINRGHEQFF. Combining the CDR3 with reference TRBV19 and TRBJ2-1 gives the whole variable domain DGGITQSPKYLFRKEGQNVTLSCEQNLNHDAMYWYRQDPGQGLRLIYYSQIVNDFQKGDIAEGYSVSREKKESFPLTVTSAQKNPTAFYLCASSINRGHEQFFGPGTRLTVL.

The V gene is TRBV19, the J gene TRBJ2-7; a possible D gene is TRBD1 (6 bases). This CDR3 spans 16 amino acids. V lost 3 bases and J 2 bases, leaving 17 bases between the germline ends. Germline-derived CDR1 and CDR2 are LNHDA and SQIVND (reference sequence). DNA for the CDR3: TGTGCCAGTAGTATTACAGGTTCCAGGGGAACCTACGAGCAGTACTTC. Translating it yields CASSITGSRGTYEQYF. Looking up the rest from reference TRBV19 and TRBJ2-7 gives the full variable domain: DGGITQSPKYLFRKEGQNVTLSCEQNLNHDAMYWYRQDPGQGLRLIYYSQIVNDFQKGDIAEGYSVSREKKESFPLTVTSAQKNPTAFYLCASSITGSRGTYEQYFGPGTRLTVT.

The V and J genes are TRBV7-2 and TRBJ2-5; TRBD1 matches 9 bases. The CDR3 has 15 amino acids. Germline V gene sequence: CDR1 SGHTA, CDR2 FQGNSA. V trimming: 4 bases; J trimming: 4 bases; junction bases outside the gene matches: 7. CDR3 protein: CASSSTGTGRETQYF. As DNA, the CDR3 is TGTGCCAGCAGCTCGACGGGGACAGGGCGAGAGACCCAGTACTTC.

The V gene is TRBV30, the J gene TRBJ1-5, with a possible D match to TRBD1 (6 bases). V lost 0 bases to trimming and J lost 5 bases, with 8 bases between them. The germline CDR1 and CDR2 sequences are GTSNPN and SVGIG (reference sequence). This CDR3 region has 13 residues. The chain's CDR3 is CAWSVGGHQPQHF. The CDR3 nucleotides are TGTGCCTGGAGTGTCGGGGGGCATCAGCCCCAGCATTTT.

This chain joins TRBV11-2 and TRBJ1-5; a possible D gene is TRBD1 (5 bases). The V end was cut by 4 bases, the J end by 0 bases, with 10 bases between. Germline V gene data show CDR1 as SGHAT and CDR2 as FQNNGV. This CDR3 has 15 amino acids. CDR3 protein: CASSWTSHSNQPQHF. DNA of the CDR3: TGTGCCAGCAGCTGGACATCCCATAGCAATCAGCCCCAGCATTTT.

The chain joins TRBV28 to TRBJ2-7, with TRBD1 as a possible D gene (6 bases). The CDR3 totals 15 residues. With 5 bases removed from V and 1 base from J, the gap between germline ends came to 15 bases. Germline CDR1 and CDR2: MDHEN and SYDVKM. This CDR3 reads CASSNPGQTSYEQYF. Here the CDR3 DNA reads TGTGCCAGCAGTAACCCGGGACAAACGTCCTACGAGCAGTACTTC. Full variable domain (rest looked up from reference TRBV28 and TRBJ2-7): DVKVTQSSRYLVKRTGEKVFLECVQDMDHENMFWYRQDPGLGLRLIYFSYDVKMKEKGDIPEGYSVSREKKERFSLILESASTNQTSMYLCASSNPGQTSYEQYFGPGTRLTVT.

J is TRBJ2-3 and V is TRBV5-1; D may correspond to TRBD1 or TRBD2 (5 bases each). The germline V gene encodes CDR1 SGHRS and CDR2 YFSETQ. The CDR3 has 18 residues. The germline V and J ends were trimmed by 2 bases and 2 bases, with 21 bases remaining between them. The CDR3 nucleotides read TGCGCCAGCAGCTTCCATGCCGGGGCCCCCGAACCCACAGATACGCAGTATTTT. Protein: CASSFHAGAPEPTDTQYF.

This rearrangement joins TRBV7-8 to TRBJ1-2; 11 bases are a match to TRBD1. CDR3 length equals 16 residues. Germline CDR1 and CDR2: SGHVS and FQNEAQ. Germline trimming cut 0 bases from V and 8 bases from J; bases unmatched to any gene: 8. The CDR3 sequence is CASSLAGQGEVGGYTF. For the CDR3, the DNA is TGTGCCAGCAGCTTAGCGGGACAGGGGGAAGTTGGAGGCTACACCTTC.

The V and J genes are TRBV2 and TRBJ2-2; 7 bases line up with TRBD1. The V gene end was trimmed by 7 bases and the J gene end by 1 base; junction bases not matched to a gene: 15. The CDR3 spans 18 residues. Germline V CDR1 and CDR2: SNHLY, FYNNEI. CDR3 nucleotides: TGTGCCAGCATTTTTTCCGACAGGGTGATTAAGAACACCGGGGAGCTGTTTTTT. Translation gives CASIFSDRVIKNTGELFF.

The chain recombines TRBV5-1 with TRBJ2-3; D unclear. V lost 0 bases and J lost 5, with 10 bases in between. Germline V gene data show CDR1 as SGHRS and CDR2 as YFSETQ. The CDR3 has 14 amino acids. As DNA, the CDR3 is TGCGCCAGCAGCTTGGGATCTCCCGGAGATACGCAGTATTTT. Residues: CASSLGSPGDTQYF.

This rearrangement joins TRBV28 to TRBJ1-2, with 8 bases that match TRBD1. The CDR3 covers 15 residues. V lost 1 base, J lost 9 bases, and 10 bases stayed unmatched. CDR1 MDHEN and CDR2 SYDVKM come from the germline V gene. The CDR3 reads CASSLSVTGVSSYTF. The DNA for the CDR3 is TGTGCCAGCAGTTTATCCGTGACAGGGGTTTCGAGCTACACCTTC.

The chain joins TRBV19 to TRBJ1-1; the D is unclear. Trimming shortened V by 1 base and J by 1 base, and 7 bases separated the two germline ends. Germline loops: CDR1 LNHDA, CDR2 SQIVND (reference sequence). The CDR3 has 14 residues. CDR3 in DNA: TGTGCCAGTAGTATAGGCGCGGCGAACACTGAAGCTTTCTTT. Protein product: CASSIGAANTEAFF.

The V call is TRBV2, the J call TRBJ1-1; 7 positions match TRBD1. The junction had 12 bases not matched to a gene; V was cut back by 7 bases and J by 4 bases. The germline V gene encodes CDR1 SNHLY and CDR2 FYNNEI. This CDR3 spans 15 amino acids. The CDR3 loop reads CASKSRIQGITEAFF. The CDR3 region has the DNA TGTGCCAGCAAGTCCCGGATACAGGGGATCACTGAAGCTTTCTTT.

This clone was recorded a few times. J is TRBJ1-2 and V is TRBV6-6; possible D gene TRBD1, 5 bases. The CDR3 extends over 15 amino acids. The V end was cut by 8 bases, the J end by 5 bases, with 21 bases between. Germline V CDR1 and CDR2: MNHNY, SVGAGI (reference sequence). The CDR3 here is CASQFVRVLGYGYTF. DNA for the CDR3: TGTGCCAGCCAGTTCGTCAGGGTATTAGGATATGGCTACACCTTC.

The gene calls are TRBV5-4 and TRBJ2-5; D possibly corresponds to TRBD2 (6 bases). The CDR3 has 15 residues. V gave up 2 bases and J gave up 2 bases, with 13 bases separating them. The germline V gene encodes CDR1 SGHNT and CDR2 YYREEE (reference sequence). DNA for the CDR3: TGTGCCAGCAGCTTATCTAGCGATAGGCAAGAGACCCAGTACTTC. Protein product: CASSLSSDRQETQYF. The variable domain in full, with the rest retrieved from reference TRBV5-4 and TRBJ2-5, is ETGVTQSPTHLIKTRGQQVTLRCSSQSGHNTVSWYQQALGQGPQFIFQYYREEENGRGNFPPRFSGLQFPNYSSELNVNALELDDSALYLCASSLSSDRQETQYFGPGTRLLVL.

The chain recombines TRBV5-1 with TRBJ1-1; D uncertain. The CDR3 runs 14 residues. V was cut by 4 bases and J by 5 bases, with 15 bases left in between. CDR1 is SGHRS, CDR2 YFSETQ, per germline. The CDR3 DNA is TGCGCCAGCAGCCCGGACGGGTGGTGGACTGAAGCTTTCTTT. Translating gives CASSPDGWWTEAFF. Looking up the rest from reference TRBV5-1 and TRBJ1-1 gives the full variable domain: KAGVTQTPRYLIKTRGQQVTLSCSPISGHRSVSWYQQTPGQGLQFLFEYFSETQRNKGNFPGRFSGRQFSNSRSEMNVSTLELGDSALYLCASSPDGWWTEAFFGQGTRLTVV.

The rearrangement uses TRBV10-3 and TRBJ2-5; D is possibly TRBD2 (7 bases). The V end lost 5 bases, the J end lost 3 bases, and 19 bases lay between the germline ends. Per the germline V gene, CDR1 is ENHRY and CDR2 is SYGVKD. The CDR3 contains 16 residues. CDR3 sequence (DNA): TGTGCCATCAGTCCGAGTGGGGGGGCGCGGAAAGAGACCCAGTACTTC. Translation: CAISPSGGARKETQYF.